This T cell receptor (beta chain) stems from a study of radiotherapy plus CTLA-4 blockade in lung cancer. Study context: In less than 20% of patients, objective responses were seen; 31% had disease control.

Sequenced by immunoSEQ multiplex PCR; TCRdb stores in-frame clones only, minus some. The sample carries approximately 47,000 clones, about 63% recorded once. Looked up from germline, CDR1 is GTSNPN and CDR2 is SVGIG (reference sequence). The CDR3 runs to 12 residues. V was shortened by 2 bases and J by 1 base, with 6 bases between the two germline ends. The chain uses TRBV30 and TRBJ2-7; TRBD1 might be the D (5 bases). Material: peripheral blood, obtained from a patient treated with radiotherapy plus ipilimumab. The sequence derives from a human donor with non-small cell lung cancer who had a partial response to radiotherapy plus ipilimumab. The CDR3: CAWSQGSYEQYF. CDR3 bases: TGTGCCTGGAGTCAGGGTTCCTACGAGCAGTACTTC.